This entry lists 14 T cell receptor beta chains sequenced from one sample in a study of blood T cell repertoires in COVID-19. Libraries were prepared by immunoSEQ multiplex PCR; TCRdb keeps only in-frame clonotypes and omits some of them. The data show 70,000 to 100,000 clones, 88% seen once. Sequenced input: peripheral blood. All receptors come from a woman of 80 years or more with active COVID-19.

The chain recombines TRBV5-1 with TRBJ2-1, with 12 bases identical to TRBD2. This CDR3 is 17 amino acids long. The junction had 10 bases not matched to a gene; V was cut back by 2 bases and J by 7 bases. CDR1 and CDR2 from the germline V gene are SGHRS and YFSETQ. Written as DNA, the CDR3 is TGCGCCAGCAGCTTTATTTCTAGCGGGAGGGCCGGGAATGAGCAGTTCTTC. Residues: CASSFISSGRAGNEQFF.

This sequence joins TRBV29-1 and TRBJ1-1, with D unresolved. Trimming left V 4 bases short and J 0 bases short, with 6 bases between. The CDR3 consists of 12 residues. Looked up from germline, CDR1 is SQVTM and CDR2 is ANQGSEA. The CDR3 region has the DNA TGCAGCGTTGCCAGGCTGAACACTGAAGCTTTCTTT. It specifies CSVARLNTEAFF.

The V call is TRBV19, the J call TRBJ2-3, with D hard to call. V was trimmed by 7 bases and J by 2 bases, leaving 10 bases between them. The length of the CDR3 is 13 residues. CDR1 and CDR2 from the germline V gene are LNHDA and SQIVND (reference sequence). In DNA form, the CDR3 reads TGTGCCAGTATTGCTAGGAACACAGATACGCAGTATTTT. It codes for CASIARNTDTQYF.

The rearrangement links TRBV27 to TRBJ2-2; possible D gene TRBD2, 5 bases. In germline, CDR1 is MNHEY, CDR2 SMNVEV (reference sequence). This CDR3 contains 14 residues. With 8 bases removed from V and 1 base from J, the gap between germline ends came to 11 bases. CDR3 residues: CASLPSGNTGELFF. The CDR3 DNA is TGTGCCAGCCTACCGAGCGGGAACACCGGGGAGCTGTTTTTT.

The CDR3 protein is CASKPGQGAGETQYF. CDR3 DNA sequence: TGTGCCAGCAAGCCGGGACAGGGGGCAGGGGAGACCCAGTACTTC. The rearrangement links TRBV7-2 to TRBJ2-5; 12 bases line up with TRBD1. CDR1 SGHTA and CDR2 FQGNSA come from the germline V gene. The CDR3 length is 15 residues. Trimming took 7 bases from V and 5 from J; bases not matched to a gene: 8.

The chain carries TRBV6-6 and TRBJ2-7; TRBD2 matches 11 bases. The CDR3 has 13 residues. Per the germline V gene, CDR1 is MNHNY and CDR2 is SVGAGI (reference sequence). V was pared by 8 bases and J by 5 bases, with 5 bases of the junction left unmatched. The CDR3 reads CASLAGGGNEQYF. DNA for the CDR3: TGTGCCAGCCTAGCGGGAGGAGGGAACGAGCAGTACTTC.

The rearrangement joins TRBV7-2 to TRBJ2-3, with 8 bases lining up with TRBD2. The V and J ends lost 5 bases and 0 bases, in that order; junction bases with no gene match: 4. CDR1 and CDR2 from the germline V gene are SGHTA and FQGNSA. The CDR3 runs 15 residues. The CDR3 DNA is TGTGCCAGCAGCCGTAGCGGGGTTAGCACAGATACGCAGTATTTT. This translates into CASSRSGVSTDTQYF.

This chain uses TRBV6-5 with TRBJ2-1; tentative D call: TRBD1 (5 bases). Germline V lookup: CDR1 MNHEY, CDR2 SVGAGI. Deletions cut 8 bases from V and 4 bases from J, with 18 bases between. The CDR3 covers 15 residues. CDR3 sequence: CASSRQGMFYNEQFF. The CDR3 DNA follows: TGTGCCAGCTCCCGGCAGGGCATGTTTTACAATGAGCAGTTCTTC.

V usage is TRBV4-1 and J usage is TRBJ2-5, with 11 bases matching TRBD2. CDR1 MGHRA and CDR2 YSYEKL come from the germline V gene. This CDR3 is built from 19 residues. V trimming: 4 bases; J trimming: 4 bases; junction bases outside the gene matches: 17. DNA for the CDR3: TGCGCCAGCAGCCCCGCGGGTAGCGGGAGGGTAGGGGCTCGAGAGACCCAGTACTTC. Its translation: CASSPAGSGRVGARETQYF.

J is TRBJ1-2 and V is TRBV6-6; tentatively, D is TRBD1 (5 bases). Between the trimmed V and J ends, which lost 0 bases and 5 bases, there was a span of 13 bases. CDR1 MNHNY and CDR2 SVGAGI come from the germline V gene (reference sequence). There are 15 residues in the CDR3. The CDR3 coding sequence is TGTGCCAGCAGTTACTCAGGGACTGCCCCGTATGGCTACACCTTC. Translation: CASSYSGTAPYGYTF.

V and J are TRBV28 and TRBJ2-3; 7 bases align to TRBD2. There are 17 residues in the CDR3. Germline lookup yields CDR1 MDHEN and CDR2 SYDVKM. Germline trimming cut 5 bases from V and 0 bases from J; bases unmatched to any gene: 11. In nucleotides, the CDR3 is TGTGCCAGCAGTCTTGGGACCGGGGGGACTAGCACAGATACGCAGTATTTT. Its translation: CASSLGTGGTSTDTQYF. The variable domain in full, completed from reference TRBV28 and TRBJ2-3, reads DVKVTQSSRYLVKRTGEKVFLECVQDMDHENMFWYRQDPGLGLRLIYFSYDVKMKEKGDIPEGYSVSREKKERFSLILESASTNQTSMYLCASSLGTGGTSTDTQYFGPGTRLTVL.

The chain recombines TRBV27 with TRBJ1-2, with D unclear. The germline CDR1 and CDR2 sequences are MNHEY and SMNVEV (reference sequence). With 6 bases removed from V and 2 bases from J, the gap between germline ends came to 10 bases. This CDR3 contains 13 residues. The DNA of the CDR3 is TGTGCCAGCAGCCTGACAAACAACTATGGCTACACCTTC. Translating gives CASSLTNNYGYTF.

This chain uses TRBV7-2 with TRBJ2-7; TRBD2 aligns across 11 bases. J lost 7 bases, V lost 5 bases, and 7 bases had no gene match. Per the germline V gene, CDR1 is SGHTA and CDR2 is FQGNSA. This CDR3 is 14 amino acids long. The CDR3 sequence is CASSKLAGVYEQYF. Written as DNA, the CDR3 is TGTGCCAGCAGCAAACTAGCGGGAGTATATGAGCAGTACTTC.

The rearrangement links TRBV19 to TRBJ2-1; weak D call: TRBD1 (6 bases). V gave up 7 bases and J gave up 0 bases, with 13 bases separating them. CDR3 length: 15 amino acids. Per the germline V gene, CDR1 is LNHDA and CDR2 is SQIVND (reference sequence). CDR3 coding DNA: TGTGCCAGTAATAAGGGGGTGAGCTCCTACAATGAGCAGTTCTTC. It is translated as CASNKGVSSYNEQFF.